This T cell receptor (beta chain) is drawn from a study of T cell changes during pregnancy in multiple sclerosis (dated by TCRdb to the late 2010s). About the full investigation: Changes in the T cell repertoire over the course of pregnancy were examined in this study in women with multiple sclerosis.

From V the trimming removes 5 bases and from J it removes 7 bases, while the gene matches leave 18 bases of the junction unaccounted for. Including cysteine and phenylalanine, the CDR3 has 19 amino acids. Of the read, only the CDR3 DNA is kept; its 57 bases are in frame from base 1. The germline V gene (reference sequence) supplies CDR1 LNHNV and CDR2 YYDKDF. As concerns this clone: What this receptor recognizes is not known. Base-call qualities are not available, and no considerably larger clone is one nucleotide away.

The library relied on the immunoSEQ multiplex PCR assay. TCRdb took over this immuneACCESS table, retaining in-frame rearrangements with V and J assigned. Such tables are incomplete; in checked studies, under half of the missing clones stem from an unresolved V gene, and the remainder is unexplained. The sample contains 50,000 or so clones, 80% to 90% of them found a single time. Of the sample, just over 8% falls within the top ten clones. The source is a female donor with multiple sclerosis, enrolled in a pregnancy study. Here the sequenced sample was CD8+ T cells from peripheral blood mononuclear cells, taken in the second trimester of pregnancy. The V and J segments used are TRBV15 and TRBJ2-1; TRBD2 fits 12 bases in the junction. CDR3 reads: CATSETRGLAGRRHNEQFF. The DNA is TGTGCCACCAGCGAAACCAGGGGACTAGCGGGTAGGCGGCATAATGAGCAGTTCTTC.